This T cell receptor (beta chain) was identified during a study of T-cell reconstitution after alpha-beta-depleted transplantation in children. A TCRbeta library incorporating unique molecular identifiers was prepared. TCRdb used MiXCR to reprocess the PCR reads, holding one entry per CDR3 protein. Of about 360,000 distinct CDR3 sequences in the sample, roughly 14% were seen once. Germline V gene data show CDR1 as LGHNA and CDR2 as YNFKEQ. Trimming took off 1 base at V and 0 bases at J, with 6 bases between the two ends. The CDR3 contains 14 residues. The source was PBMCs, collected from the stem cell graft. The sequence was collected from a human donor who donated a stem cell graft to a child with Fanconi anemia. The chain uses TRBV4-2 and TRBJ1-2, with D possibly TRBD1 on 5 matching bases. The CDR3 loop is CASSQGGANYGYTF. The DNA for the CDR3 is TGTGCCAGCAGCCAAGGGGGCGCTAACTATGGCTACACCTTC.